A selection of T cell receptor beta chains follows, all from one sample in a study of identical twins. MiXCR was run by TCRdb on the 5' RACE reads, yielding one entry per CDR3 protein. This sample yields some 900,000 distinct CDR3 sequences, of which 12% are seen a single time; around 1.6% belongs to the top ten. The same sample was also used in a study of yellow fever vaccine responses in identical twins.

The material sequenced was PBMCs. The receptors originated from a woman between 18 and 29 years old in good health. CDR3s include the opening cysteine and the closing phenylalanine or tryptophan. A D gene is named only where the DNA matches it firmly. Only some rows state a clone size, as once, few, many or a class for expanded clones.

J: TRBJ2-3; V: TRBV24-1; D: TRBD1; size: -; CDR3: CATSDRGQGVADTQYF; DNA: TGTGCCACCAGTGATAGGGGACAGGGGGTGGCAGATACGCAGTATTTT
J: TRBJ2-1; V: TRBV6-1; D: -; size: -; CDR3: CASRSRGLFSSYNEQFF; DNA: TGTGCCAGCAGATCTAGGGGACTCTTCAGCTCCTACAATGAGCAGTTCTTC
J: TRBJ2-5; V: TRBV12-3/TRBV12-4; D: -; size: many; CDR3: CASSLSETQYF; DNA: TGTGCCAGCAGTTTATCGGAGACCCAGTACTTC
J: TRBJ2-3; V: TRBV20-1; D: -; size: -; CDR3: CSATEGGWITDTQYF; DNA: TGCAGTGCTACCGAGGGGGGGTGGATCACAGATACGCAGTATTTT
J: TRBJ1-6; V: TRBV7-8; D: -; size: many; CDR3: CASKQTQYNSPLHF; DNA: TGTGCCAGCAAACAGACTCAGTATAATTCACCCCTCCACTTT
J: TRBJ2-1; V: TRBV27; D: TRBD2; size: -; CDR3: CASSFGGRGSDEQFF; DNA: TGTGCCAGCAGTTTTGGCGGGAGAGGTTCGGATGAGCAGTTCTTC
J: TRBJ2-3; V: TRBV27; D: TRBD2; size: few; CDR3: CASSLSGLAGGGTDTQYF; DNA: TGTGCCAGCAGTTTATCGGGACTAGCGGGGGGTGGGACAGATACGCAGTATTTT
J: TRBJ2-3; V: TRBV20-1; D: TRBD2; size: few; CDR3: CSAPRGGTPGVTDTQYF; DNA: TGCAGTGCACCCCGGGGGGGGACACCAGGTGTGACAGATACGCAGTATTTT
J: TRBJ2-3; V: TRBV6-4; D: -; size: -; CDR3: CASSRFGAADTQYF; DNA: TGTGCCAGCAGTCGCTTTGGGGCCGCAGATACGCAGTATTTT
J: TRBJ1-1; V: TRBV12-3/TRBV12-4; D: -; size: -; CDR3: CASRAGMSNTEAFF; DNA: TGTGCCAGCAGAGCTGGGATGTCTAACACTGAAGCTTTCTTT
J: TRBJ2-4; V: TRBV4-2; D: TRBD2; size: -; CDR3: CASSQGLAAAKNIQYF; DNA: TGTGCCAGCAGCCAAGGACTAGCGGCGGCCAAAAACATTCAGTACTTC
J: TRBJ2-2; V: TRBV10-3; D: -; size: -; CDR3: CAISYREGGELFF; DNA: TGTGCCATCAGTTACAGGGAAGGCGGGGAGCTGTTTTTT
J: TRBJ1-1; V: TRBV12-3/TRBV12-4; D: -; size: many; CDR3: CASSFYGRFEAFF; DNA: TGTGCCAGCAGTTTCTACGGCAGATTTGAAGCTTTCTTT
J: TRBJ2-5; V: TRBV10-3; D: -; size: -; CDR3: CAISEGTDLETQYF; DNA: TGTGCCATCAGCGAAGGTACGGACCTGGAGACCCAGTACTTC
J: TRBJ1-6; V: TRBV10-2; D: -; size: -; CDR3: CASRGSPLHF; DNA: TGCGCCAGCAGGGGTTCACCCCTCCACTTT
J: TRBJ2-3; V: TRBV20-1; D: TRBD2; size: few; CDR3: CSALLAGSTDTQYF; DNA: TGCAGTGCCCTCCTAGCGGGGAGCACAGATACGCAGTATTTT
J: TRBJ2-7; V: TRBV6-1; D: -; size: few; CDR3: CASSEGGRPYEQYF; DNA: TGTGCCAGCAGTGAAGGGGGACGGCCTTACGAGCAGTACTTC
J: TRBJ2-1; V: TRBV3-1; D: -; size: -; CDR3: CASSQAHRTSYNEQFF; DNA: TGTGCCAGCAGCCAAGCACATCGAACTTCCTACAATGAGCAGTTCTTC
J: TRBJ1-2; V: TRBV20-1; D: -; size: -; CDR3: CSARDLRTDYGYTF; DNA: TGCAGTGCTAGAGATCTCCGGACGGACTATGGCTACACCTTC
J: TRBJ2-6; V: TRBV7-2; D: TRBD2; size: -; CDR3: CASSLVSSGTSGANVLTF; DNA: TGTGCCAGCAGCTTAGTATCTAGCGGGACATCGGGGGCCAACGTCCTGACTTTC
J: TRBJ2-2; V: TRBV4-1; D: -; size: few; CDR3: CASSQQEGLDQNTGELFF; DNA: TGCGCCAGCAGCCAACAGGAGGGGCTGGACCAGAACACCGGGGAGCTGTTTTTT
J: TRBJ2-2; V: TRBV3-1; D: -; size: few; CDR3: CASSPLGGLNTGELFF; DNA: TGTGCCAGCAGCCCCCTAGGAGGGCTGAACACCGGGGAGCTGTTTTTT
J: TRBJ1-3; V: TRBV10-3; D: -; size: few; CDR3: CAISVESSGNTIYF; DNA: TGTGCCATCAGTGTTGAGAGCTCTGGAAACACCATATATTTT
J: TRBJ2-1; V: TRBV3-1; D: -; size: few; CDR3: CASSQDSFSYNEQFF; DNA: TGTGCCAGCAGCCAAGATTCGTTCTCCTACAATGAGCAGTTCTTC
J: TRBJ1-5; V: TRBV12-3/TRBV12-4; D: TRBD1; size: -; CDR3: CASSYNRGLNQPQHF; DNA: TGTGCCAGCAGCTACAACAGGGGCCTCAATCAGCCCCAGCATTTT
J: TRBJ2-5; V: TRBV29-1; D: TRBD1; size: -; CDR3: CSVTPGTGGQETQYF; DNA: TGCAGCGTCACACCCGGGACAGGGGGTCAAGAGACCCAGTACTTC
J: TRBJ1-2; V: TRBV2; D: -; size: few; CDR3: CASSEARSETSGGYTF; DNA: TGTGCCAGCAGTGAAGCGCGGAGTGAGACAAGTGGTGGCTACACCTTC
J: TRBJ2-1; V: TRBV6-1; D: -; size: few; CDR3: CASSESGTAYNEQFF; DNA: TGTGCCAGCAGTGAAAGTGGGACGGCCTACAATGAGCAGTTCTTC
J: TRBJ2-1; V: TRBV5-5; D: TRBD2; size: few; CDR3: CASSLMASGINEQFF; DNA: TGTGCCAGCAGCTTGATGGCTAGCGGGATCAATGAGCAGTTCTTC
J: TRBJ1-1; V: TRBV29-1; D: -; size: -; CDR3: CSVESFGPRDTEAFF; DNA: TGCAGCGTTGAGTCCTTCGGGCCGAGGGACACTGAAGCTTTCTTT
J: TRBJ1-2; V: TRBV20-1; D: -; size: few; CDR3: CSVYWTGNYGYTF; DNA: TGCAGTGTTTACTGGACCGGTAACTATGGCTACACCTTC
J: TRBJ2-1; V: TRBV2; D: TRBD2; size: few; CDR3: CASLGLVESYNEQFF; DNA: TGTGCCAGCCTTGGACTAGTTGAATCCTACAATGAGCAGTTCTTC
J: TRBJ2-1; V: TRBV28; D: TRBD2; size: few; CDR3: CASRGTIPQNEQFF; DNA: TGTGCCAGCCGTGGGACTATTCCACAGAATGAGCAGTTCTTC
J: TRBJ1-2; V: TRBV27; D: -; size: -; CDR3: CASSLGSREGPHTF; DNA: TGTGCCAGCAGTTTAGGTTCTAGGGAAGGACCTCACACCTTC
J: TRBJ1-2; V: TRBV12-3/TRBV12-4; D: -; size: few; CDR3: CASSLSAKGYGYTF; DNA: TGTGCCAGCAGTTTGTCGGCCAAAGGCTATGGCTACACCTTC
J: TRBJ1-6; V: TRBV5-1; D: TRBD1; size: -; CDR3: CASTPGQGSSPLHF; DNA: TGCGCCAGCACCCCTGGACAGGGCAGTTCACCCCTCCACTTT
J: TRBJ2-5; V: TRBV24-1; D: -; size: -; CDR3: CATSDRTDQETQYF; DNA: TGTGCCACCAGTGACCGGACGGACCAAGAGACCCAGTACTTC
J: TRBJ1-4; V: TRBV7-2; D: -; size: few; CDR3: CASSFSLYNEKLFF; DNA: TGTGCCAGCAGCTTTAGTCTGTATAATGAAAAACTGTTTTTT
J: TRBJ2-1; V: TRBV12-3/TRBV12-4; D: -; size: -; CDR3: CASSSGRGRNEQFF; DNA: TGTGCCAGCAGTTCCGGCCGGGGCCGCAATGAGCAGTTCTTC
J: TRBJ2-1; V: TRBV5-1; D: -; size: -; CDR3: CASSLDKEFGEQFF; DNA: TGCGCCAGCAGCTTGGATAAGGAGTTCGGAGAGCAGTTCTTC
J: TRBJ2-2; V: TRBV7-9; D: -; size: few; CDR3: CASTPTSSRDTGELFF; DNA: TGTGCCAGCACCCCCACGTCCTCCCGGGACACCGGGGAGCTGTTTTTT
J: TRBJ1-5; V: TRBV10-3; D: -; size: -; CDR3: CAISEASGQPQHF; DNA: TGTGCCATCAGTGAGGCGAGTGGCCAGCCCCAGCATTTT
J: TRBJ2-3; V: TRBV20-1; D: -; size: -; CDR3: CSARDTGGTDTQYF; DNA: TGCAGTGCTAGAGATACCGGGGGCACAGATACGCAGTATTTT
J: TRBJ2-3; V: TRBV5-6; D: -; size: -; CDR3: CASSPSGQAQYF; DNA: TGTGCCAGCAGCCCCTCGGGGCAGGCGCAGTATTTT
J: TRBJ2-2; V: TRBV5-8; D: TRBD2; size: many; CDR3: CASSLRTSVPGELFF; DNA: TGTGCCAGCAGCTTGAGGACTAGCGTTCCCGGGGAGCTGTTTTTT
J: TRBJ2-1; V: TRBV20-1; D: -; size: -; CDR3: CSARPLLSGVKNEQFF; DNA: TGCAGTGCTAGACCCCTTCTGTCGGGAGTCAAGAATGAGCAGTTCTTC
J: TRBJ1-6; V: TRBV20-1; D: TRBD1; size: few; CDR3: CSARPPTGDNSPLHF; DNA: TGCAGTGCTAGACCTCCGACAGGGGACAATTCACCCCTCCACTTT
J: TRBJ2-1; V: TRBV15; D: TRBD1; size: -; CDR3: CATGVRDRGGEQFF; DNA: TGTGCCACCGGTGTCCGGGACAGGGGTGGTGAGCAGTTCTTC
J: TRBJ2-2; V: TRBV7-9; D: TRBD2; size: -; CDR3: CASSLGLASNTGELFF; DNA: TGTGCCAGCAGCTTAGGACTAGCGTCGAACACCGGGGAGCTGTTTTTT
J: TRBJ2-5; V: TRBV27; D: TRBD2; size: few; CDR3: CASSYFSGGQETQYF; DNA: TGTGCCAGCAGTTACTTTAGCGGGGGCCAAGAGACCCAGTACTTC
J: TRBJ2-7; V: TRBV5-1; D: -; size: many; CDR3: CASSPRAQDSYEQYF; DNA: TGCGCCAGCAGCCCGAGGGCCCAGGATTCCTACGAGCAGTACTTC
J: TRBJ2-1; V: TRBV19; D: TRBD2; size: -; CDR3: CATVGRGSSNEQFF; DNA: TGTGCCACCGTGGGGCGGGGGTCTTCCAATGAGCAGTTCTTC
J: TRBJ2-5; V: TRBV11-2; D: TRBD2; size: -; CDR3: CASSFRGDRSGTQYF; DNA: TGTGCCAGCAGCTTTCGGGGGGACCGATCAGGGACCCAGTACTTC